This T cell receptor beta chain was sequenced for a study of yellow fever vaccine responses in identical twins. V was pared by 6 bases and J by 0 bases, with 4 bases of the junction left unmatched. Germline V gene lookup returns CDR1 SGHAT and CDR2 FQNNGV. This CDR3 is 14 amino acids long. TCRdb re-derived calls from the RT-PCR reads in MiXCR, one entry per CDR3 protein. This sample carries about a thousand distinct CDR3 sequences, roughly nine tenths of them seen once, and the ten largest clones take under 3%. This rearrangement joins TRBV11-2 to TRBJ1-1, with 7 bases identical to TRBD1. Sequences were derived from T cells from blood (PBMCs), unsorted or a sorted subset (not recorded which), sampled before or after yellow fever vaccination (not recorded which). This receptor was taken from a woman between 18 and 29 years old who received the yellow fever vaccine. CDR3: CASRPGTVNTEAFF. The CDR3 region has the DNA TGTGCCAGCAGGCCCGGGACAGTGAACACTGAAGCTTTCTTT.